The clone carrying this TCR beta chain was found a few times. Its antigen is unknown. The data were obtained in a study of identical twins. Each donor was a healthy Caucasian. TCRdb reanalysed the 5' RACE reads using MiXCR and keeps one entry per CDR3 protein. The repertoire holds 280,000 or so distinct CDR3 sequences, under 9% seen once, with around 2.1% in the top ten. V was shortened by 9 bases and J by 4 bases, with 20 bases between the two germline ends. The V gene's germline CDR1 is ENHRY and CDR2 SYGVKD. This CDR3 comprises 15 residues. Findings of the study overall: Fewer insertions marked abundant cord blood beta clonotypes; young adult naive trended weakly, memory not at all.

These data also featured in a second study, about yellow fever vaccine responses in identical twins.

The receptor comes from a woman aged 18-29 years in good health. The source material was memory (CD45RO+) T cells sorted from blood. This chain connects TRBV10-3 to TRBJ2-3; tentative D call: TRBD2 (6 bases). The DNA for the CDR3 is TGTGCCATAAGGAACGCGGGTGGGACTGCAGATACGCAGTATTTT. This codes for CAIRNAGGTADTQYF.